This TCR beta chain comes out of a study of blood T cell repertoires in COVID-19. Study at large: COVID-19 samples, acute and convalescent, were from the United States, Italy and Spain. From T cells, B-cell-depleted T cells, or PBMCs came the material, which was cDNA or gDNA.

There are 16 residues in the CDR3. In the source study's methods: For nucleated cells, counts were estimated from reference gene primer amplification. The table came from immunoSEQ multiplex PCR; TCRdb's copy has only in-frame clones and leaves some out. V, J and clone size are those of that table, while D and trimming were read from the DNA. Counted here are about 91,000 clones, over 75% occurring once; the ten biggest clones make up roughly 7.3%. The sequenced material came from peripheral blood. The TCR originated in a man between 65 and 80 years old with acute or convalescent COVID-19. This chain uses TRBV21-1 with TRBJ1-6; TRBD1 was called by the table and not checked on the DNA. TRBV21-1 is assigned pseudogene status. The CDR3 loop is CASSKRKKGQNSPLHF. The CDR3 bases are TGTGCCAGCAGCAAAAGAAAGAAAGGACAGAATTCACCCCTCCACTTT.